This entry lists 3 T cell receptor beta chains sequenced from one sample in a study of a mutant IDH1 vaccine in newly diagnosed glioma (dated by TCRdb to the early 2020s). The time point label for this specimen denotes: baseline, week 1 (first vaccination visit). The treatment or condition label, as the study defines it: pre-vaccination baseline after standard-of-care therapy. The library was obtained by the immunoSEQ multiplex PCR assay. TCRdb took over this immuneACCESS table, retaining in-frame rearrangements with V and J assigned. Such tables are incomplete; in checked studies, under half of the missing clones stem from an unresolved V gene, and the remainder is unexplained. The table for this sample lists tens of thousands of clones; more than 90% of them were counted only once. Of the sample, about 18% falls within the top ten clones. This specimen consisted of PBMCs, obtained from a glioma patient treated with radiotherapy, temozolomide or both. These receptors were obtained from a young man with glioma.

The chain links TRBV5-4 to TRBJ2-7, with a possible D match to TRBD1 (6 bases). V was cut by 3 bases and J by 4 bases, with 8 bases left in between. Germline V lookup: CDR1 SGHNT, CDR2 YYREEE (reference sequence). This CDR3 is 12 amino acids long. The chain's CDR3 is CASSSQGYEQYF. DNA for the CDR3: TGTGCCAGCAGCTCTCAGGGGTACGAGCAGTACTTC.

The V and J genes are TRBV7-9 and TRBJ1-3, with TRBD1 as a possible D gene (5 bases). V dropped 5 bases and J dropped 0 bases, with 17 bases sitting between them. Germline loops: CDR1 SEHNR, CDR2 FQNEAQ (reference sequence). The CDR3 contains 17 residues. CDR3 bases: TGTGCCAGCAGCCCTGCTTTCAGGGCCCCCTCTGGAAACACCATATATTTT. Translated: CASSPAFRAPSGNTIYF.

This chain links TRBV30 with TRBJ2-7, with TRBD1 identical over 7 bases. Germline trimming cut 0 bases from V and 1 base from J; bases unmatched to any gene: 6. This CDR3 is 15 amino acids long. Germline V gene sequence: CDR1 GTSNPN, CDR2 SVGIG (reference sequence). DNA for the CDR3: TGTGCCTGGAGTGTAGGGGGCGGACCGTCCTACGAGCAGTACTTC. It codes for CAWSVGGGPSYEQYF. Full variable domain (outside the CDR3, taken from reference TRBV30 and TRBJ2-7): SQTIHQWPATLVQPVGSPLSLECTVEGTSNPNLYWYRQAAGRGLQLLFYSVGIGQISSEVPQNLSASRPQDRQFILSSKKLLLSDSGFYLCAWSVGGGPSYEQYFGPGTRLTVT.